These 22 T cell receptor beta chains were all obtained from the same sample, sequenced in a study of T cell responses to AZD1222 COVID-19 vaccine (dated by TCRdb to 2020 to 2022). This sample's time point label indicates: baseline before first vaccination. The method was the immunoSEQ multiplex PCR assay. Drawn from immuneACCESS, this table holds only the in-frame rearrangements with V and J called that TCRdb kept. Clones are partly lost; checked studies trace under half to an unresolved V gene and leave the rest unexplained. Present in this sample are more than 130,000 clones, approximately 90% of which were seen just once. 3.4% of the sample goes to the ten largest clones. This specimen was peripheral blood, taken on day 0 of AZD1222 vaccination. Every receptor here comes from an adult in good health.

Written as DNA, the CDR3 is TGTGCCAGCAGTTACTCGCCTGGAAACACCATATATTTT. It is translated as CASSYSPGNTIYF. The chain is built from TRBV6-6 and TRBJ1-3; D unclear. In germline, CDR1 is MNHNY, CDR2 SVGAGI (reference sequence). This CDR3 has 13 residues. Trimming shortened V by 0 bases and J by 2 bases, and 2 bases separated the two germline ends.

The rearrangement uses TRBV2 and TRBJ1-6, with D unclear. Looked up from germline, CDR1 is SNHLY and CDR2 is FYNNEI. The length of the CDR3 is 14 residues. Trimming removed 5 bases at V and 7 bases at J, with 12 bases between. CDR3 residues: CASSTLLGNSPLHF. CDR3 nucleotides: TGTGCCAGCAGTACCCTGTTGGGGAATTCACCCCTCCACTTT.

This clone was observed once. The V gene is TRBV19, the J gene TRBJ1-1; unclear D gene. Germline V gene data show CDR1 as LNHDA and CDR2 as SQIVND (reference sequence). V was cut by 3 bases and J by 7 bases, with 12 bases left in between. This CDR3 contains 13 residues. DNA of the CDR3: TGTGCCAGTAGTATGGTAGAGCGGGGTGAAGCTTTCTTT. Its protein product is CASSMVERGEAFF.

This sequence joins TRBV5-1 and TRBJ2-3; 12 bases fit TRBD2. The CDR3 is made up of 16 amino acids. V trimming: 2 bases; J trimming: 5 bases; junction bases outside the gene matches: 6. The germline CDR1 and CDR2 sequences are SGHRS and YFSETQ. The CDR3 DNA reads as TGCGCCAGCAGCTTACAACTAGCGGGGGGCATAGATACGCAGTATTTT. Translating it yields CASSLQLAGGIDTQYF.

The J gene is TRBJ1-1, the V gene TRBV6-6; 8 bases match TRBD1. The CDR3 consists of 16 residues. Germline CDR1 reads MNHNY; CDR2 reads SVGAGI (reference sequence). The V and J ends lost 2 bases and 4 bases, in that order; junction bases with no gene match: 9. The CDR3 region is CASSYRSGGAGTEAFF. The CDR3 nucleotides are TGTGCCAGCAGTTACCGGTCAGGGGGCGCGGGCACTGAAGCTTTCTTT.

This clone was detected a few times. This sequence joins TRBV19 and TRBJ1-3; D call uncertain. Germline loops: CDR1 LNHDA, CDR2 SQIVND (reference sequence). V was shortened by 9 bases and J by 0 bases, with 9 bases between the two germline ends. This CDR3 has 13 amino acids. CDR3 DNA: TGTGCCAGCGCGACCAACTCTGGAAACACCATATATTTT. Translated: CASATNSGNTIYF.

This chain joins TRBV9 and TRBJ2-5; no firm D call. Germline CDR1 and CDR2: SGDLS and YYNGEE. The CDR3 consists of 12 residues. Trimming shortened V by 0 bases and J by 5 bases, and 5 bases separated the two germline ends. The CDR3 region is CASSVDGETQYF. The DNA for the CDR3 is TGTGCCAGCAGCGTAGACGGTGAGACCCAGTACTTC.

On this clone itself: Other DNA sequences in this sample translate to the same CDR3. CDR3 region: CASSVGGGSGTDTQYF. CDR3 coding DNA: TGTGCCAGCAGCGTGGGTGGCGGGTCGGGAACAGATACGCAGTATTTT. The rearrangement joins TRBV9 to TRBJ2-3; tentative D call: TRBD2 (5 bases). Trimming shortened V by 2 bases and J by 3 bases, and 16 bases separated the two germline ends. CDR3 length equals 16 residues. The germline V gene encodes CDR1 SGDLS and CDR2 YYNGEE.

The chain carries TRBV24-1 and TRBJ2-1; possibly TRBD2 for D (5 bases). Germline-derived CDR1 and CDR2 are KGHDR and SFDVKD. The CDR3 covers 13 residues. The V end was cut by 9 bases, the J end by 8 bases, with 16 bases between. The CDR3 loop reads CATRSGGSDEQFF. For the CDR3, the DNA is TGTGCCACCCGCTCTGGTGGGAGCGATGAGCAGTTCTTC.

This clone was seen a single time. V usage is TRBV28 and J usage is TRBJ1-2, with D perhaps matching TRBD1 (5 bases). V was cut by 5 bases and J by 3 bases, with 16 bases left in between. The CDR3 totals 15 residues. Germline V gene lookup returns CDR1 MDHEN and CDR2 SYDVKM. CDR3: CASSPHRGYDYGYTF. Here the CDR3 DNA reads TGTGCCAGCAGTCCCCATAGGGGTTATGACTATGGCTACACCTTC.

The gene calls are TRBV4-1 and TRBJ1-3; D may be TRBD1 (6 bases). The CDR3 extends over 15 amino acids. Trimming left V 2 bases short and J 1 base short, with 9 bases between. The germline gives CDR1 MGHRA, CDR2 YSYEKL. DNA for the CDR3: TGCGCCAGCAGCCAATCACAGGGATCTGGAAACACCATATATTTT. This translates into CASSQSQGSGNTIYF.

V and J are TRBV6-1 and TRBJ1-2; 9 bases are shared with TRBD1. Germline CDR1 reads MNHNS; CDR2 reads SASEGT. V lost 1 base, J lost 7 bases, and 7 bases stayed unmatched. The CDR3 covers 15 residues. For the CDR3, the DNA is TGTGCCAGCAGTGAAGTGGGACAGGGTAAAAGTGGCTACACCTTC. Residues: CASSEVGQGKSGYTF.

This chain connects TRBV12-5 to TRBJ1-1; TRBD1 matches 9 bases. The CDR3 is made up of 14 amino acids. Germline CDR1 reads LGHNT; CDR2 reads FRNRAP. Losses at the gene ends were 7 bases for V and 5 bases for J; bases not matched to a gene: 8. CDR3 in DNA: TGTGCTAGTGCCCAACAGGGGGCAGAAACTGAAGCTTTCTTT. It specifies CASAQQGAETEAFF. Combining the CDR3 with reference TRBV12-5 and TRBJ1-1 gives the whole variable domain DARVTQTPRHKVTEMGQEVTMRCQPILGHNTVFWYRQTMMQGLELLAYFRNRAPLDDSGMPKDRFSAEMPDATLATLKIQPSEPRDSAVYFCASAQQGAETEAFFGQGTRLTVV.

The genes are TRBV5-1 and TRBJ2-7; TRBD2 matches at 13 bases. The germline V gene has CDR1 SGHRS and CDR2 YFSETQ. V shed 3 bases, J shed 3 bases, and the junction held 3 bases outside the gene matches. The CDR3 length is 15 residues. The DNA for the CDR3 is TGCGCCAGCAGCTACGGACTAGCGGGAGACTACGAGCAGTACTTC. Translated: CASSYGLAGDYEQYF.

The chain combines TRBV18 with TRBJ1-5, with unresolved D. Germline V lookup: CDR1 KGHSH, CDR2 LQKENI. The CDR3 is made up of 13 amino acids. Between the trimmed V and J ends, which lost 3 bases and 5 bases, there was a span of 8 bases. As DNA, the CDR3 is TGTGCCAGCTCACCGACGGGTTATCAGCCCCAGCATTTT. Encoded protein: CASSPTGYQPQHF.

The V call is TRBV30, the J call TRBJ1-1; the D is unclear. The CDR3 extends over 17 amino acids. Germline-derived CDR1 and CDR2 are GTSNPN and SVGIG (reference sequence). The germline V and J ends were trimmed by 1 base and 2 bases, with 20 bases remaining between them. The CDR3 DNA reads as TGTGCCTGGAGTGGCGAAGGACTCCCGGCGGTTAACACTGAAGCTTTCTTT. Residues: CAWSGEGLPAVNTEAFF.

V usage is TRBV6-5 and J usage is TRBJ1-6; D gene uncertain. The CDR3 runs to 16 residues. The V end was cut by 2 bases, the J end by 0 bases, with 8 bases between. CDR1 is MNHEY, CDR2 SVGAGI, per germline. The CDR3 reads CASSYGVGSYNSPLHF. The CDR3, as DNA: TGTGCCAGCAGTTACGGGGTGGGCTCCTATAATTCACCCCTCCACTTT.

The genes are TRBV18 and TRBJ1-5, with D uncertain. Trimming shortened V by 0 bases and J by 6 bases, and 12 bases separated the two germline ends. This CDR3 contains 15 residues. CDR1 and CDR2 (germline): KGHSH, LQKENI. CDR3 coding DNA: TGTGCCAGCTCACCACCGGGCCTTGTCGGTCAGCCCCAGCATTTT. It codes for CASSPPGLVGQPQHF.

The count of this clone is one. The chain combines TRBV20-1 with TRBJ2-1; 12 bases align to TRBD2. Germline V lookup: CDR1 DFQATT, CDR2 SNEGSKA (reference sequence). V lost 3 bases to trimming and J lost 0 bases; unmatched junction nucleotides: 6. The CDR3 has 17 amino acids. The CDR3 loop reads CSASGLAGSLSYNEQFF. The CDR3 coding sequence is TGCAGTGCTAGTGGACTAGCGGGATCACTCTCCTACAATGAGCAGTTCTTC.

CDR3 nucleotides: TGTGCCAGTAGTACCGGTTGGGGGAGCACTGAAGCTTTCTTT. Protein product: CASSTGWGSTEAFF. The V gene is TRBV19, the J gene TRBJ1-1, with a tentative D call TRBD1 (5 bases). Germline CDR1 LNHDA, CDR2 SQIVND (reference sequence). This CDR3 spans 14 amino acids. The germline V and J ends were trimmed by 4 bases and 4 bases, with 13 bases remaining between them.

The V gene is TRBV2, the J gene TRBJ1-2; 7 bases fit TRBD1. The CDR3 spans 14 residues. V gave up 1 base and J gave up 4 bases; unmatched junction bases: 3. CDR1 is SNHLY and CDR2 is FYNNEI in the germline V gene. This chain's CDR3 is CASSEVRGGYGYTF. In nucleotides, the CDR3 is TGTGCCAGCAGTGAAGTCAGGGGGGGCTATGGCTACACCTTC.

The chain carries TRBV4-1 and TRBJ1-2; D is unresolved. The V end lost 1 base, the J end lost 2 bases, and 2 bases lay between the germline ends. This CDR3 is 12 amino acids long. Germline V gene data show CDR1 as MGHRA and CDR2 as YSYEKL. The CDR3 sequence is CASSQGNYGYTF. The CDR3 nucleotides are TGCGCCAGCAGCCAAGGGAACTATGGCTACACCTTC.